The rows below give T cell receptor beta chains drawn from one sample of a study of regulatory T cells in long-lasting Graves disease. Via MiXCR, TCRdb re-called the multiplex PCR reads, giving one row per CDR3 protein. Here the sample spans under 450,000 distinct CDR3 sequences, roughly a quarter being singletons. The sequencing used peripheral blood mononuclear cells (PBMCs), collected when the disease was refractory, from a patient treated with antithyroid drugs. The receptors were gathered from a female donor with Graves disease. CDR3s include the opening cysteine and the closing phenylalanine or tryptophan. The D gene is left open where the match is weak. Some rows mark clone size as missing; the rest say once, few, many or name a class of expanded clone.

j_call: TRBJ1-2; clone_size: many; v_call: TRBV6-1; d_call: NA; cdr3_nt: TGTGCCAGCAGTGAACAGGGACGAGGCTACACCTTC; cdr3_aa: CASSEQGRGYTF
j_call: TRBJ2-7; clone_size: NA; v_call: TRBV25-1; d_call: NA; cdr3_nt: TGTGCCAGCAGTGAATCTGGGGATGGATACGAGCAGTACTTC; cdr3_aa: CASSESGDGYEQYF
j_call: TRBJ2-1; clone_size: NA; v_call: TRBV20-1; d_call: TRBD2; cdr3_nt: TGCAGTGCTAGAACGACTAGCGGGGGTTACAATGAGCAGTTCTTC; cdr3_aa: CSARTTSGGYNEQFF
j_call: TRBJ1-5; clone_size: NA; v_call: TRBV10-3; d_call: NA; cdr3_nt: TGTGCCAGCCGACTGGGGGTCGATCAGCCCCAGCATTTT; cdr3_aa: CASRLGVDQPQHF
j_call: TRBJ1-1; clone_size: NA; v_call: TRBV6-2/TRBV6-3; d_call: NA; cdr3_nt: TGTGCCATCAGTGAGAACAGCTACACTGAAGCTTTCTTT; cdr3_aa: CAISENSYTEAFF
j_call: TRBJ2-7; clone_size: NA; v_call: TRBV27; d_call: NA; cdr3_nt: TGTGCCAGCAGTTTGGTGGGGGATCCCTACGAGCAGTACTTC; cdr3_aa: CASSLVGDPYEQYF
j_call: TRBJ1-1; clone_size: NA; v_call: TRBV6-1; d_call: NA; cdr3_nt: TGTGCCAGCAGTACTACAGACAGCACTGAAGCTTTCTTT; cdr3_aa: CASSTTDSTEAFF
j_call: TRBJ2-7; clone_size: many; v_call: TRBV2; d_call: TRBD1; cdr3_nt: TGTGCCAGCAGTCGAGACAGGGGAGGCGAGCAGTACTTC; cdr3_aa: CASSRDRGGEQYF
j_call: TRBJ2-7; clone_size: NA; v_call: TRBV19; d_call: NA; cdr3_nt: TGTGCCAGTAGTTTCGCAGTTACAGTGGGGGAGCAGTACTTC; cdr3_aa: CASSFAVTVGEQYF
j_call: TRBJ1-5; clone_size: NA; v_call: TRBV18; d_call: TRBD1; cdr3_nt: TGTGCCAGCTCACCTCCGGGACAGGGACCCCATAGCAATCAGCCCCAGCATTTT; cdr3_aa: CASSPPGQGPHSNQPQHF
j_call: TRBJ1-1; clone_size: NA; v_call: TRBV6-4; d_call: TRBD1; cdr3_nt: TGTGCCAACGGGAAGACAGGGGATAAGGCTGAAGCTTTCTTT; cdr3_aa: CANGKTGDKAEAFF
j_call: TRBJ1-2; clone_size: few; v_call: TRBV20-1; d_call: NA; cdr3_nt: TGCAGTGCTAGAGGGGGGGTACGGAGGGGCTACACCTTC; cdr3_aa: CSARGGVRRGYTF
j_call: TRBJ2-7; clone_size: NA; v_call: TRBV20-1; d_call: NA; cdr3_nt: TGCAGTGCTAGGGATATTCGGCAGGCCTATCCCGAGGGGTACTTC; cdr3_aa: CSARDIRQAYPEGYF
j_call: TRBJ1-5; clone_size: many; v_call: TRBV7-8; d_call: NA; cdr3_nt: TGTGCCAGCGGGACCAACAGGGATAGCAATCAGCCCCAGCATTTT; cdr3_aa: CASGTNRDSNQPQHF
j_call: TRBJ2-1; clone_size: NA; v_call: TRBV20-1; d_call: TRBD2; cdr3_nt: TGCAGTGGGGTAACTAGCGGGAGGACGCCTATGGATGAGCAGTTCTTC; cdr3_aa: CSGVTSGRTPMDEQFF
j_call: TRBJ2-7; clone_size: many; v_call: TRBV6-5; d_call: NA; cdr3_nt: TGTGCCAGCAGTTACGAGGGAAGCTCCTACGAGCAGTACTTC; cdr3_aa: CASSYEGSSYEQYF
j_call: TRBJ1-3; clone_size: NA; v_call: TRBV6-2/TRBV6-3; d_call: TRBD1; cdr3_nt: TGTGCCAGCAGTTATACAGGGGTCTCTGGAAACACCATATATTTT; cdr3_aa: CASSYTGVSGNTIYF
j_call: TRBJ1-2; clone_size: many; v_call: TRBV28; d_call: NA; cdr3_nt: TGTGCCAGCAGTTTAAACAGGGAAGCCTATGGCTACACCTTC; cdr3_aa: CASSLNREAYGYTF
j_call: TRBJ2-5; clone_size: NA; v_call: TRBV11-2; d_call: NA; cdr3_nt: TGTGCCAGCAGCAGACAGACTGTGTACCAAGAGACCCAGTACTTC; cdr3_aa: CASSRQTVYQETQYF
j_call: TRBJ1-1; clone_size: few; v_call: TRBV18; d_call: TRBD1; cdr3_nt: TGTGCCAGCTCACAGAGAGGGGGCTATGTACAGAACACTGAAGCTTTCTTT; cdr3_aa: CASSQRGGYVQNTEAFF
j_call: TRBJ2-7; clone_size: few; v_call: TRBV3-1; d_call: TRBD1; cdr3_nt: TGTGCCAGCAGCCAAGCCCCGGACAGGAGAACCTACGAGCAGTACTTC; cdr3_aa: CASSQAPDRRTYEQYF
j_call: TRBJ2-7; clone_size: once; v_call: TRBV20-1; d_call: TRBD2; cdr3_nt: TGCAGTGCTACGGATCTGGGAAAGGGGACTAGCGGGAGGGCCCTCTACGAGCAGTACTTC; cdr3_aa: CSATDLGKGTSGRALYEQYF
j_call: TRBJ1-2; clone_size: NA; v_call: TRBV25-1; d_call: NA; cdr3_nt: TGTGCCAGCAATACCCCGGGAGTCGCCTACACCTTC; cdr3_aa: CASNTPGVAYTF
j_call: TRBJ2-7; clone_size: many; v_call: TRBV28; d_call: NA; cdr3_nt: TGTGCCAGCGGCTCTGGGGTGGGGGAGCAGTACTTC; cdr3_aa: CASGSGVGEQYF
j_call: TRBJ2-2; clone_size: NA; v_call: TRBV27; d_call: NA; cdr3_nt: TGTGCCAGCACCCAGTTCGGGGGGAACACCGGGGAGCTGTTTTTT; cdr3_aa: CASTQFGGNTGELFF
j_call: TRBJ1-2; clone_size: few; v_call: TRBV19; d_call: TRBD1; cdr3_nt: TGTGCCAGTAGTATACGGAGGGACAGGGGTGATCGCTACACCTTC; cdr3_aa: CASSIRRDRGDRYTF
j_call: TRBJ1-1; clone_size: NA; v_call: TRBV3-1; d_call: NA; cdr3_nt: TGTGCCAGCAGCCAGGGGCTGGGCAACACTGAAGCTTTCTTT; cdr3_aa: CASSQGLGNTEAFF
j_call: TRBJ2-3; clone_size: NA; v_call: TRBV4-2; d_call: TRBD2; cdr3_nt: TGTGCCAGCAGCCAATTTTTGGCTAGCGGGAGTACAGATACGCAGTATTTT; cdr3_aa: CASSQFLASGSTDTQYF
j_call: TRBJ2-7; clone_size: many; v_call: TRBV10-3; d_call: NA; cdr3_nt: TGTGCCATCAGTGAGTCCCGAAACCCGACAAGCTACGAGCAGTACTTC; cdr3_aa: CAISESRNPTSYEQYF
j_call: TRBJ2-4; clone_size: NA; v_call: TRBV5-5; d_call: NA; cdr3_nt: TGTGCCAGCAGCTTGGGGGGGAGAGGACACATTCAGTACTTC; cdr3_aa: CASSLGGRGHIQYF
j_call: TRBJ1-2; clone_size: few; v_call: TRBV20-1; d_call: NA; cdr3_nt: TGCAGTGCTAGTTGGGGTTTTGGCTACACCTTC; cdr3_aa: CSASWGFGYTF
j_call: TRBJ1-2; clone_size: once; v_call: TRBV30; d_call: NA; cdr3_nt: TGTGCCTGGAGCGACTATGGCTACACCTTC; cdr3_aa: CAWSDYGYTF
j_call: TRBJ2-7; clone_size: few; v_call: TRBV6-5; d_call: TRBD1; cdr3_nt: TGTGCCAGCAGTTACTCTTTTTCGGGACAGGGTAACTACGAGCAGTACTTC; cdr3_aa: CASSYSFSGQGNYEQYF
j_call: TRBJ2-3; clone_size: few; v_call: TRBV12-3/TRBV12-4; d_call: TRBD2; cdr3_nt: TGTGCCAGCAGTTCTAGCGGGAGTTTTGATACGCAGTATTTT; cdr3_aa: CASSSSGSFDTQYF
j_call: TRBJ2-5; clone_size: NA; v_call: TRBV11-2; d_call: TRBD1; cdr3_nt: TGTGCCAGCAGCTTAGATTATTCCCGGACAGGGCATAAAGAGACCCAGTACTTC; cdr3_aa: CASSLDYSRTGHKETQYF
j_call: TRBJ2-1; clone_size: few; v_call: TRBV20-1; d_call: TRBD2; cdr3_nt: TGCAGTGCTAGAGATTCGGCGGGAGTATTCTACAATGAGCAGTTCTTC; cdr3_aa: CSARDSAGVFYNEQFF
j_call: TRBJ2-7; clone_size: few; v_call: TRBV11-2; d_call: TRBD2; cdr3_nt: TGTGCCAGCAGCTGGGGCAGCGGGAGAAACTCCTACGAGCAGTACTTC; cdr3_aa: CASSWGSGRNSYEQYF
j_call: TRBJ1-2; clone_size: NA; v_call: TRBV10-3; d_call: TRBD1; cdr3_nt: TGTGCCATCAGTGAGTCCGAACAGGGGACAAGGACTAACTATGGCTACACCTTC; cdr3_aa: CAISESEQGTRTNYGYTF
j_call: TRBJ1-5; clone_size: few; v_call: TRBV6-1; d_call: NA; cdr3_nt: TGTGCCAGCAGTGAGGCCGGATCAAATCAGCCCCAGCATTTT; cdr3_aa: CASSEAGSNQPQHF
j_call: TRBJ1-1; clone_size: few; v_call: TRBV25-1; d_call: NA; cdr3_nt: TGTGCCAGCAGAGGGGAGGCGCGGACTGAAGCTTTCTTT; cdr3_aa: CASRGEARTEAFF
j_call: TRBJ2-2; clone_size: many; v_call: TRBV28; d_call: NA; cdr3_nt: TGTGCCAGCAGTCCCCGGGGCACCGGGGAGCTGTTTTTT; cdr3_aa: CASSPRGTGELFF
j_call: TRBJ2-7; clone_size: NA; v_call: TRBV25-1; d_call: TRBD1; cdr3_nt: TGTGCCAGCAGTGAAGAGACAGGGTTTCGAGACGAGCAGTACTTC; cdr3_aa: CASSEETGFRDEQYF
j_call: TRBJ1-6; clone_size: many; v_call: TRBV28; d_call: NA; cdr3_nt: TGTGCCAGCAGTTTAAGCCCTCCACCCCTCCACTTT; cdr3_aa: CASSLSPPPLHF
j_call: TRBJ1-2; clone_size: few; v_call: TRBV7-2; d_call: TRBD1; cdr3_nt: TGTGCCAGCAGCTCCTATACCGGGACAGGGAGTGGCTACACCTTC; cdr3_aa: CASSSYTGTGSGYTF
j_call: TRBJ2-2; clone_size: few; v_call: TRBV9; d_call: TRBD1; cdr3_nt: TGTGCCAGCAGCGCACGGACAGGGAGTACCGGGGAGCTGTTTTTT; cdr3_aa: CASSARTGSTGELFF
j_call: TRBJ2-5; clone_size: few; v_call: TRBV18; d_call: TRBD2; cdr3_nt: TGTGCCAGCTCACCACGGCGAGTTAGCGGGAGTAAAGAGACCCAGTACTTC; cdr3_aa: CASSPRRVSGSKETQYF
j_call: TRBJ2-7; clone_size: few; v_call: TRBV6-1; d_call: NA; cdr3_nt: TGTGCCAGTCAAAGGGGGGGGGGGGCCTACGAGCAGTACTTC; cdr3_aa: CASQRGGGAYEQYF
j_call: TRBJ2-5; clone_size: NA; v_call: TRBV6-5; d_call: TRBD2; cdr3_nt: TGTGCCAGCAGTTACGGTCGGGCTAGCGGGGGGCAAGAGACCCAGTACTTC; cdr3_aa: CASSYGRASGGQETQYF
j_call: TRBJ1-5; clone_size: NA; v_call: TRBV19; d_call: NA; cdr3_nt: TGTGCCAGTAGTATCGCGGTTAGCAATCAGCCCCAGCATTTT; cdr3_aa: CASSIAVSNQPQHF
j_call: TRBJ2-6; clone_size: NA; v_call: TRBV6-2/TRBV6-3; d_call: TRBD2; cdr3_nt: TGTGCCAGCAGTATTCTAGCGGGAGGGACTGGGGCCAACGTCCTGACTTTC; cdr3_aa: CASSILAGGTGANVLTF
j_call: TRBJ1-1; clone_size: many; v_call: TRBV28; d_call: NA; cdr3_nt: TGTGCCAGCAGGCGTCCGGGGGCTTACACTGAAGCTTTCTTT; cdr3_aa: CASRRPGAYTEAFF
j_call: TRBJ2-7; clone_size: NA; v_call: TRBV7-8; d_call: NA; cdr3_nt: TGTGCCAGCAGCTCGGACTGGAGCTCCTACGAGCAGTACTTC; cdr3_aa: CASSSDWSSYEQYF
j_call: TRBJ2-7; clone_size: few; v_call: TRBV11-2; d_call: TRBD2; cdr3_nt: TGTGCCAGCAGCCAAGATGCTAGCGGGAGGTACGAGCAGTACTTC; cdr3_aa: CASSQDASGRYEQYF